The rows below give T cell receptor beta chains drawn from one sample of a study of blood T cell repertoires in COVID-19. Here immunoSEQ multiplex PCR was the method, and the copy in TCRdb shows in-frame clones only, minus some. The sample lists approximately 60,000 clones, roughly 92% occurring once. Sequencing used peripheral blood. The origin of the receptors is a man between 65 and 79 years old with active COVID-19. Each CDR3 is given with its conserved first and last residue. Each record gives: J gene, clone size, V gene, CDR3 protein. A clone size is listed for some rows: how often the clone was seen (once, few, many), or a class if it is expanded.

J: TRBJ2-2; size: .; V: TRBV5-1; CDR3: CASSLTWTGFTGELFF
J: TRBJ2-1; size: .; V: TRBV3-1/TRBV3-2; CDR3: CASSLSRDSGNEQFF
J: TRBJ2-2; size: .; V: TRBV7-3; CDR3: CASTYGRANTGELFF
J: TRBJ2-2; size: .; V: TRBV5-1; CDR3: CASSLVAGVNTGELFF
J: TRBJ2-2; size: .; V: TRBV7-9; CDR3: CASSLIKPGGSVPGELFF
J: TRBJ2-3; size: once; V: TRBV19; CDR3: CASSPLAGVTDTQYF
J: TRBJ1-1; size: .; V: TRBV5-1; CDR3: CASMETGMNTEAFF
J: TRBJ1-1; size: once; V: TRBV2; CDR3: CASSWWSGDTEAFF
J: TRBJ2-3; size: .; V: TRBV6-2/TRBV6-3; CDR3: CASSYGTGAISTDTQYF
J: TRBJ1-1; size: .; V: TRBV5-5; CDR3: CASSLKWANTEAFF
J: TRBJ2-7; size: few; V: TRBV19; CDR3: CASSRDSYEQYF
J: TRBJ2-7; size: .; V: TRBV25-1; CDR3: CASGKPVSYEQYF
J: TRBJ2-5; size: .; V: TRBV4-2; CDR3: CASSQGAGGPETQYF
J: TRBJ1-2; size: .; V: TRBV28; CDR3: CASNRGNYGYTF
J: TRBJ2-1; size: .; V: TRBV7-3; CDR3: CASSPSGGSYNEQFF
J: TRBJ1-1; size: .; V: TRBV19; CDR3: CASRARHRNTEAFF